The T cell receptor beta chain under discussion was sequenced for a study of T cells in Graves' hyperthyroidism and ophthalmopathy. Whole-study results and caveats: Before onset, ophthalmopathy was predicted by the model a median around 6.5 months earlier.

RNA transcripts gave rise to amplified TCR beta CDR3 regions. Using the HTBI primer set, a first-round RT-PCR was run on the TCR CDR3. TCRdb processed the multiplex PCR reads anew with MiXCR; each CDR3 protein has one entry. The repertoire has roughly 500,000 distinct CDR3 sequences, more than 45% of them found once; the top ten carry around 20%. As concerns this clonotype: What it binds is unknown. A much larger clone differs from this one at a single base, so this may be a read error.

Clinical symptoms, serum thyroxine, TRAb, thyroid ultrasound and orbital computed tomography established diagnosis. This CDR3 comprises 16 residues. Per the germline V gene, CDR1 is SGHAT and CDR2 is FQNNGV. Between the trimmed V and J ends, which lost 5 bases and 2 bases, there was a span of 15 bases. Sequencing was performed on peripheral blood or thyroid tissue (not recorded which). This clonotype was obtained from an adult woman with Graves' disease, either hyperthyroidism or ophthalmopathy (not recorded which). This rearrangement joins TRBV11-2 to TRBJ2-2; the D is unclear. In DNA form, the CDR3 reads TGTGCCAGCAGCCGGACGTTGATAGCTAACACCGGGGAGCTGTTTTTT. As protein: CASSRTLIANTGELFF.